The clone carrying this TCR beta chain has more than one count but fewer than ten. The record originates from a study of blood T cell repertoires in COVID-19. Original processing methods: For nucleated cells, counts were estimated from reference gene primer amplification. TCRdb's copy holds only in-frame clones and misses some; the assay was immunoSEQ multiplex PCR. The V and J calls and the clone size are those of that table, but D and trimming were determined from the DNA. The data contain about 180,000 clones, roughly 86% of them seen just once; the ten biggest clones take up over 7.5%. Those who participated ranged in age from roughly 18 to 90 years and resided in about two dozen US areas. Symptom resolution, clearance, or two negative PCRs marked donors in Cohort 3 as recovered. The sample comprised PBMCs or T cells enriched from blood (not recorded which). The receptor's source is a woman aged 25 to 39 who had recovered from COVID-19.

CDR3 loop: CASTRPTGGSHEQYF. The CDR3 DNA sequence: TGTGCCAGCACTCGACCGACGGGCGGGAGCCACGAGCAGTACTTC. V gene TRBV28 combines with J gene TRBJ2-7, with 7 bases fitting TRBD2. The V segment lost 7 bases and the J segment 5 bases; nucleotides outside the gene matches: 14. The CDR3 is 15 amino acids. Germline CDR1 reads MDHEN; CDR2 reads SYDVKM.